Here is one T cell receptor (beta chain) with its context. Its cognate antigen is unknown. The germline CDR1 and CDR2 sequences are SGHAT and FQNNGV. The CDR3 is 16 residues long. The V segment lost 1 base and the J segment 1 base; nucleotides outside the gene matches: 1. The record originates from a study of cytomegalovirus exposure and HLA in healthy donors. Findings and caveats of the study: Altogether, 164 TCR beta chains were recorded as cytomegalovirus-associated. According to a later analysis, TCR clusters from the first cohort tended to co-occur in the 120 or so validation repertoires.

Profiled with immunoSEQ multiplex PCR; TCRdb holds only in-frame clones, not every one. The sample includes about 240,000 clones, approximately 83% of them seen just once. This sequence joins TRBV11-2 and TRBJ2-2; 9 nucleotides line up with TRBD2. The sequencing input was PBMCs. The sequence came from a woman younger than 45 in good health and CMV-seropositive. The DNA of the CDR3 is TGTGCCAGCAGCTTAGCTAGCGGGATGAACACCGGGGAGCTGTTTTTT. Residues: CASSLASGMNTGELFF.